The 2 T cell receptor beta chains presented below share a single source sample, sequenced in a study of CD8+CD57+ T cells in acquired aplastic anemia. Patients included in sequencing had previously demonstrated CD8+CD57+ cell expansion by flow cytometry. Investigators profiled TCR beta VDJ and CDR3 from genomic DNA template. Using its own MiXCR run on the reads, TCRdb lists one record per CDR3 protein. The repertoire holds 180,000 or so distinct CDR3 sequences, with around 48% as singletons. Input material: sorted CD4+, CD8+, or CD8+CD57+ T cells (not recorded which) from PBMCs. The receptor set was obtained from a human donor with aplastic anemia.

As regards this clonotype: The junction and the germline gene differ at one end; a read error may be behind it. The V call is TRBV5-4, the J call TRBJ1-1; TRBD1 is a possible D gene (5 bases). Germline CDR1 SGHNT, CDR2 YYREEE (reference sequence). The CDR3 has 15 amino acids. This CDR3 reads CASSSAGGVRAEAFF. DNA of the CDR3: TGTGCTAGCAGCTCGGCCGGGGGGGTTCGGGCTGAAGCTTTCTTT.

This clonotype has ten or more counts. This rearrangement joins TRBV12-3 or TRBV12-4 to TRBJ1-5, with D unclear. This CDR3 is 11 amino acids long. V was clipped by 1 base and J by 15 bases, with 10 bases between them. As DNA, the CDR3 is TGTGCCAGCAGTTTAGAGGCGACCCCGCATTTT. This sequence encodes CASSLEATPHF.